These T cell receptor beta chains were read from a single sample in a study of blood T cell repertoires in COVID-19. The assay was immunoSEQ multiplex PCR, and TCRdb's table has in-frame clones only and misses some. The repertoire holds under 35,000 clones, 91% seen once, with approximately 5% in the top ten. The material sequenced was peripheral blood. These receptors came from a human donor in a cohort sampled during active COVID-19. Both conserved end residues are part of each CDR3. A D gene is named only where the DNA matches it firmly. Some rows have no size entry. The others give once, few or many, or a class for an expanded clone.

-	TRBJ2-5	TRBD1	TRBV5-4	TGTGCCAGCAGCTTCCTGACAGGGTCCCAAGAGACCCAGTACTTC	CASSFLTGSQETQYF
-	TRBJ2-2	-	TRBV3-1/TRBV3-2	TGTGCCAGCAGCCAAGATGCACGGACCGGGGAGCTGTTTTTT	CASSQDARTGELFF
-	TRBJ2-3	-	TRBV15	TGTGCCACCAGCAGAGATCTGTATACGCAGTATTTT	CATSRDLYTQYF
-	TRBJ1-2	TRBD1	TRBV19	TGTGCCAGTAGTAGGACAGGGACTAACTATGGCTACACCTTC	CASSRTGTNYGYTF
-	TRBJ1-5	TRBD1	TRBV30	TGTGCCTGGAGGAGGACAGGGGTCTATCAGCCCCAGCATTTT	CAWRRTGVYQPQHF
-	TRBJ1-2	-	TRBV19	TGTGCCAGTAGTATCGGTCCCGTTAACTATGGCTACACCTTC	CASSIGPVNYGYTF
-	TRBJ1-2	TRBD1	TRBV12-3/TRBV12-4	TGTGCCAGCAGGGGGACAGGGGATGGCTACACCTTC	CASRGTGDGYTF
-	TRBJ1-5	TRBD1	TRBV4-2	TGTGCCAGCAGCGGTGACAGGGGGCTGGAGCAGCCCCAGCATTTT	CASSGDRGLEQPQHF
-	TRBJ1-1	-	TRBV19	TGTGCCAGTAGTACCACCCTGGGAGGTGAAGCTTTCTTT	CASSTTLGGEAFF
-	TRBJ1-3	TRBD1	TRBV10-3	TGTGCCTGTTCAGGACAGGGATCCGGAAACACCATATATTTT	CACSGQGSGNTIYF
-	TRBJ1-4	TRBD1	TRBV4-3	TGCGCCAGCAGCCAAGTCCCCGTCGGACAGGCAACTAATGAAAAACTGTTTTTT	CASSQVPVGQATNEKLFF
few	TRBJ1-4	TRBD1	TRBV28	TGTGCCAGCAGGAGGACAGGGAACGAAAAACTGTTTTTT	CASRRTGNEKLFF
once	TRBJ1-5	TRBD1	TRBV28	TGTGCCAGCATCTTGACAGGGGGGCGGCAGCCCCAGCATTTT	CASILTGGRQPQHF
-	TRBJ2-2	TRBD1	TRBV5-8	TGTGCCAGCAGCTCGCGGACAGGGATGGCCGGGGAGCTGTTTTTT	CASSSRTGMAGELFF
-	TRBJ2-1	-	TRBV9	TGTGCCAGCAGCGGAGAAGGGAGTAATGAGCAGTTCTTC	CASSGEGSNEQFF
-	TRBJ2-5	TRBD2	TRBV3-1/TRBV3-2	TGTGCCAGCAGCCAATCTGGGACTAGCGGGGGGTCCCAGTACTTC	CASSQSGTSGGSQYF
-	TRBJ2-1	TRBD2	TRBV7-2	TGTGCCAGCAGCCACCCTAGCGGTGAGCAGTTCTTC	CASSHPSGEQFF
-	TRBJ1-1	-	TRBV6-5	TGTGCCAGCAGTTACAGGGGCCCAGTGATGAACACTGAAGCTTTCTTT	CASSYRGPVMNTEAFF
once	TRBJ1-1	-	TRBV5-1	TGCGCCAGCAGCGCGCATGTGAACACTGAAGCTTTCTTT	CASSAHVNTEAFF
-	TRBJ1-2	-	TRBV30	TGTGCCTGGAGTCCGTCCCCCTATGGCTACACCTTC	CAWSPSPYGYTF
-	TRBJ2-3	TRBD2	TRBV9	TGTGCCAGCAGCGTAGTCCCCCAAGGCGGGGGGGGGACAGATACGCAGTATTTT	CASSVVPQGGGGTDTQYF
-	TRBJ1-2	-	TRBV6-5	TGTGCCAGCAGAAGGGACGCGGCGGGGTATGGCTACACCTTC	CASRRDAAGYGYTF
-	TRBJ2-1	TRBD2	TRBV3-1/TRBV3-2	TGTGCCAGCAGCCAATATGGGGGACTAGCGGGGTCTTCGCAGTTCTTC	CASSQYGGLAGSSQFF
-	TRBJ2-1	-	TRBV27	TGTGCCAGCAGTTTCCTAAAACGTGAGCAGTTCTTC	CASSFLKREQFF
-	TRBJ2-1	-	TRBV12-3/TRBV12-4	TGTGCCAGCAGCCCTTATGAGCAGTTCTTC	CASSPYEQFF
-	TRBJ1-2	-	TRBV18	TGTGCCAGCTCACCAGAAGTAGCAGTCTATGGCTACACCTTC	CASSPEVAVYGYTF
-	TRBJ2-3	-	TRBV19	TGTGCCAGTTCCCGCGAGGATACGCAGTATTTT	CASSREDTQYF